This T cell receptor (beta chain) was documented in a study of blood T cells in healthy people across ages. Study-level results: Samples with more naive T cells showed higher observed beta diversity. A greater number of naive CD4+ cells and higher diversity distinguished long-lived donors from aged donors.

This clonotype was detected a few times. Its antigen remains unknown. V lost 8 bases to trimming and J lost 8 bases, with 16 bases between them. The CDR3 loop spans 13 amino acids. The germline V gene has CDR1 SEHNR and CDR2 FQNEAQ (reference sequence). The use of a sample-barcoded 5' primer and a J-beta primer mix characterized a second PCR of roughly 7 to 11 cycles. TCRdb passed the 5' RACE reads through MiXCR, listing each CDR3 protein once. The sample carries roughly 1,000,000 distinct CDR3 sequences, around 25% recorded once. The data also belong to a second study, concerning T cells of mothers and their children. According to that study: Primer M1S, used in the second PCR, introduced sample barcodes and 2-4 random nucleotides. Each child contributed about 3 million TCR beta CDR3 reads, while each mother contributed over 9.5 million.

The origin of this receptor is a girl aged 2 to 9 in good health. The sequencing input was blood. The V call is TRBV7-9, the J call TRBJ2-1; the D gene is possibly TRBD1 (6 bases). The CDR3 DNA reads TGTGCCAGCGTCCCCAACAGGGTCTATGAGCAGTTCTTC. Its translation is CASVPNRVYEQFF.